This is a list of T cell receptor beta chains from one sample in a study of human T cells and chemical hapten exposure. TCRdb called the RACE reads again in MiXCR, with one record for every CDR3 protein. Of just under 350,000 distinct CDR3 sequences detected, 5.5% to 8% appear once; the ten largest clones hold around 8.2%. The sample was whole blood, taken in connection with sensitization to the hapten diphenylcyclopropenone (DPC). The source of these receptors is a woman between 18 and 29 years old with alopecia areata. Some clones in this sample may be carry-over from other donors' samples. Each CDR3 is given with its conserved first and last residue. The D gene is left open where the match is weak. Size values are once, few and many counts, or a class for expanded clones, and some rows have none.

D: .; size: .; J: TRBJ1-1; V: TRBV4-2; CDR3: CASSQDQADGTEAFF; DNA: TGTGCCAGCAGCCAAGATCAGGCGGATGGCACTGAAGCTTTCTTT
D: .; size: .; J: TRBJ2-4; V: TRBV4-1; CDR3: CASSLHPRWTVAKNIQYF; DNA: TGCGCCAGCAGTCTGCATCCCAGGTGGACTGTGGCCAAAAACATTCAGTACTTC
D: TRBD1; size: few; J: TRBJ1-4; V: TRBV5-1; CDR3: CASSLMSLGQVYEKLFF; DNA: TGCGCCAGCAGCTTGATGAGCCTAGGACAGGTTTATGAAAAACTGTTTTTT
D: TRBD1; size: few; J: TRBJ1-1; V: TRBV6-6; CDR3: CASSIGGQGTEAFF; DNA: TGTGCCAGCAGTATAGGGGGCCAGGGCACTGAAGCTTTCTTT
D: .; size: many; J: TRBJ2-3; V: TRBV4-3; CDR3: CASSQVAMSSTDTQYF; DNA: TGCGCCAGCAGCCAAGTTGCTATGTCTAGCACAGATACGCAGTATTTT
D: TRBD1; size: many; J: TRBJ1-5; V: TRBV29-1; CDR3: CSVVEGGYNQPQHF; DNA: TGCAGCGTTGTGGAAGGGGGCTACAATCAGCCCCAGCATTTT
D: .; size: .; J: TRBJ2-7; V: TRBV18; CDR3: CASSPPGTHEQYF; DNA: TGTGCCAGCTCACCACCGGGGACCCACGAGCAGTACTTC
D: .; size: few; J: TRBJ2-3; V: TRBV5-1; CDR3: CASSLDQRHTDTQYF; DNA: TGCGCCAGCAGCTTGGACCAGCGGCACACAGATACGCAGTATTTT
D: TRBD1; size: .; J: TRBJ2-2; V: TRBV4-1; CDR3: CASSLQTGGNTGELFF; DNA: TGCGCCAGCAGCCTCCAGACAGGGGGCAACACCGGGGAGCTGTTTTTT
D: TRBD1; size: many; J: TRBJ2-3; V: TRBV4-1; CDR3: CASSRTGLTDTQYF; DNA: TGCGCCAGCAGCCGGACAGGGCTGACAGATACGCAGTATTTT
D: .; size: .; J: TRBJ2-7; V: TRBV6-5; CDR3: CASTSHGKKSYEQYF; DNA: TGTGCCAGCACGAGTCACGGCAAGAAGTCCTACGAGCAGTACTTC
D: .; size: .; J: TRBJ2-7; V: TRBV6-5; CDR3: CATSRGYEQYF; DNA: TGTGCCACCTCACGGGGTTACGAGCAGTACTTC
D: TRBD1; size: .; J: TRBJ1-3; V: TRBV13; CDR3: CASSPGQGLRNTIYF; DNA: TGTGCCAGCAGCCCCGGACAGGGACTACGAAACACCATATATTTT
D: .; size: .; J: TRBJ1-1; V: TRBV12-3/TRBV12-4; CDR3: CASSRSRENTEAFF; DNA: TGTGCCAGCAGCCGTTCCCGGGAAAACACTGAAGCTTTCTTT
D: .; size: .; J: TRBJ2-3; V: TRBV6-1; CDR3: CASSEPGADTQYF; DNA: TGTGCCAGCAGTGAACCGGGCGCAGATACGCAGTATTTT
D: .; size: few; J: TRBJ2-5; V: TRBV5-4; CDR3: CASSLVPLQETQYF; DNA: TGTGCCAGCAGCTTGGTACCCCTCCAAGAGACCCAGTACTTC
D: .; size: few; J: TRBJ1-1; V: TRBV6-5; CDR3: CASRTRGGPEAFF; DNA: TGTGCCAGCAGGACGAGGGGGGGCCCTGAAGCTTTCTTT
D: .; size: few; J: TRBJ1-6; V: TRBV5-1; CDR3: CASSLDSLNSPLHF; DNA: TGCGCCAGCAGCTTGGACAGCCTTAATTCACCCCTCCACTTT
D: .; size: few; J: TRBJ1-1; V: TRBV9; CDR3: CASSVLEKNTEAFF; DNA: TGTGCCAGCAGCGTACTGGAAAAGAACACTGAAGCTTTCTTT
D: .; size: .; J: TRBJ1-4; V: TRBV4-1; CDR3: CASSQDFGVRGEKLFF; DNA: TGCGCCAGCAGCCAAGATTTCGGGGTCAGGGGCGAAAAACTGTTTTTT
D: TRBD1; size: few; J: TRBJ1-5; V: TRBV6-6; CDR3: CASSHQGVDQPQHF; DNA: TGTGCCAGCAGTCACCAGGGGGTGGATCAGCCCCAGCATTTT
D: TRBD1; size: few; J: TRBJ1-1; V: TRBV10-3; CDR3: CAITGVEGTEAFF; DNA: TGTGCCATAACAGGGGTCGAGGGCACTGAAGCTTTCTTT
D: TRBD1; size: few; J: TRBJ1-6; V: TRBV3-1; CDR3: CASSFYHRGAIRNSPLHF; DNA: TGTGCCAGCAGCTTTTACCACAGGGGCGCTATTCGTAATTCACCCCTCCACTTT
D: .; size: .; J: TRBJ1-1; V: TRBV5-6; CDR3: CASTYGPQKAFF; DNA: TGTGCCAGCACCTACGGCCCACAGAAAGCTTTCTTT
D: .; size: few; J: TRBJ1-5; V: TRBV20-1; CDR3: CSASPQGGASDQPQHF; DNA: TGCAGTGCTAGCCCCCAGGGTGGCGCGTCGGACCAGCCCCAGCATTTT
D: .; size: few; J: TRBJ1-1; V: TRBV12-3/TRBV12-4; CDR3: CASSFGQIQAFF; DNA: TGTGCCAGCAGTTTCGGCCAAATACAAGCTTTCTTT
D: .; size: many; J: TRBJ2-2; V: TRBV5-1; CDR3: CASSLVENTGELFF; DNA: TGCGCCAGCAGCTTGGTTGAGAACACCGGGGAGCTGTTTTTT
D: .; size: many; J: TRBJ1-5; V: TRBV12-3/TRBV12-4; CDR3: CASRERTESNQPQHF; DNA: TGTGCCAGCAGGGAAAGGACGGAGAGCAATCAGCCCCAGCATTTT
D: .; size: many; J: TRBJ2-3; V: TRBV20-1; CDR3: CSARRGRSDTQYF; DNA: TGCAGTGCCAGACGGGGGCGGTCAGATACGCAGTATTTT
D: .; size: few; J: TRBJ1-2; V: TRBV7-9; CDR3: CASSSNGYTF; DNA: TGTGCCAGCAGCTCCAATGGCTACACCTTC
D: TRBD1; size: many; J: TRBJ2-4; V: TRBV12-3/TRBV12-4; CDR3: CASSSGTGAKNIQYF; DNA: TGTGCCAGCAGTTCCGGGACAGGGGCCAAAAACATTCAGTACTTC